The source of this T cell receptor beta chain is a study of T cell responses to AZD1222 COVID-19 vaccine. Whole-study results and caveats: Breadth and depth of Spike-specific TCRs rose after two AZD1222 doses.

CDR1 is SGHVS and CDR2 is FNYEAQ in the germline V gene. This CDR3 region has 15 residues. Trimming shortened V by 1 base and J by 2 bases, and 9 bases separated the two germline ends. Produced via immunoSEQ multiplex PCR; TCRdb's table is partial and in-frame only. Among 50,000 to 60,000 clones listed, approximately 88% were seen once. Comments on this clone: Its antigen is currently unknown.

This receptor was obtained from an adult in good health. The sample here was peripheral blood, taken on day 0 of AZD1222 vaccination. The chain employs TRBV7-6 and TRBJ1-3; weak D call: TRBD1 (5 bases). The CDR3 DNA sequence: TGTGCCAGCAGCTTAGTGGGGGGACCTGGAAACACCATATATTTT. This sequence encodes CASSLVGGPGNTIYF.